These T cell receptor beta chains were read from a single sample in a study of CD8 T cells in ankylosing spondylitis. One entry per CDR3 protein, called by TCRdb with MiXCR from the 5' RACE reads. The sample yields approximately 140,000 distinct CDR3 sequences, 8% to 9% seen once. The sequencing sample was made of synovial fluid, either unsorted or a sorted T cell fraction (not recorded which). These receptor sequences come from a male donor with ankylosing spondylitis. CDR3s leave out the opening cysteine and the closing phenylalanine or tryptophan. D genes are given only for firm matches.

v_call	j_call	d_call	cdr3_aa
TRBV20-1	TRBJ1-1	TRBD1	SARAGGTANTEAF
TRBV5-1	TRBJ2-3	TRBD2	ASSRNGLAGASSTDTQY
TRBV11-1	TRBJ2-7	NA	ASSLRGKYQDEQY
TRBV6-5	TRBJ1-2	TRBD1	ASSFDRTGNYGYT
TRBV9	TRBJ2-1	NA	ASSVVSSYNEQF
TRBV7-3	TRBJ1-2	TRBD1	ASSLRGGKNYGYT
TRBV5-1	TRBJ1-1	TRBD1	ASRDRGGRTEAF
TRBV2	TRBJ1-2	NA	ASSDGGGYGYT
TRBV6-1	TRBJ2-7	NA	ASREEGIYEQY
TRBV28	TRBJ1-5	NA	ASSFPDSAGNQPQH
TRBV5-1	TRBJ1-4	NA	ASSPDSVATNEKLF
TRBV28	TRBJ2-1	NA	ASRGQGPRTYNEQF
TRBV20-1	TRBJ1-1	TRBD1	SARGTGPGLEAF
TRBV5-1	TRBJ1-1	NA	ASSRTRGAFTEAF
TRBV27	TRBJ1-1	TRBD1	ASSDIGTARTEAF
TRBV20-1	TRBJ2-1	TRBD2	SASTTKAGVWDEQF
TRBV29-1	TRBJ2-1	TRBD2	VSGRLSYNEQF
TRBV10-2	TRBJ2-2	TRBD1	ASLKTDRGYTGELF
TRBV20-1	TRBJ2-7	TRBD1	SASRGPYEQY
TRBV5-4	TRBJ2-3	TRBD2	ASSLDPSGMGADTQY
TRBV25-1	TRBJ2-5	NA	ASSTAAETQY
TRBV6-1	TRBJ1-1	TRBD1	ASSRTGGWMNTEAF
TRBV20-1	TRBJ2-1	NA	SASLLGRLWLSGDEQF
TRBV20-1	TRBJ1-5	NA	SASGYEGYQPQH
TRBV29-1	TRBJ2-7	NA	SVRQLSSYEQY
TRBV28	TRBJ1-5	NA	ASSPQWNSNQPQH
TRBV6-1	TRBJ2-5	NA	ASGVGETQY
TRBV4-3	TRBJ2-7	TRBD1	ASSQGRGPTYEQY
TRBV6-1	TRBJ1-4	NA	ASRGTAIHEKLF
TRBV9	TRBJ1-2	TRBD1	ASSHRQGANYGYT
TRBV21-1	TRBJ2-2	NA	ASSKARLAGTNTGELF
TRBV7-9	TRBJ2-7	NA	ASSLADRTYEQY
TRBV20-1	TRBJ1-5	NA	SASLIRDQPQH
TRBV25-1	TRBJ2-7	NA	ASSAYPGGSSYEQY
TRBV7-2	TRBJ2-7	NA	ASSLARGAIYEQY
TRBV28	TRBJ2-4	TRBD2	ASSLLLAGENIQY
TRBV28	TRBJ2-6	NA	ASSSGITTSGANVLT
TRBV28	TRBJ2-7	TRBD1	ASSLPTSGTASYEQY
TRBV28	TRBJ2-2	NA	ASSFLLGGNTGELF
TRBV7-2	TRBJ2-1	NA	ASSLGGGALAYNEQF
TRBV11-2	TRBJ2-7	NA	ASSLDVNSGEQY
TRBV6-5	TRBJ2-7	NA	ASSYSLGVGSAVYEQY
TRBV12-3/TRBV12-4	TRBJ1-1	NA	ASSPRPGFTEAF
TRBV5-4	TRBJ1-1	TRBD1	ASSVGQGFSLNTEAF
TRBV28	TRBJ1-2	NA	ASSLGGTSSYGYT
TRBV30	TRBJ2-2	NA	AWSVVGSTGELF
TRBV15	TRBJ2-7	NA	ATSRGETGYEQY
TRBV5-1	TRBJ1-2	NA	ASSSQGHYGYT
TRBV18	TRBJ2-1	TRBD1	ASSSGQATYNEQF
TRBV21-1	TRBJ1-2	NA	ARIVQGNLYGYT
TRBV12-3/TRBV12-4	TRBJ2-4	NA	ASSFTGAKNIQY
TRBV4-2	TRBJ2-1	TRBD2	ASSQDYSGTRSYNEQF
TRBV5-1	TRBJ2-7	NA	ASSLGQRNYEQY
TRBV12-3/TRBV12-4	TRBJ1-3	TRBD1	ASSLRGTEGNTIY
TRBV25-1	TRBJ2-3	TRBD1	ASSEWDRDTDTQY
TRBV14	TRBJ1-1	NA	ASSPTDNTEAF
TRBV6-1	TRBJ2-7	NA	ASSEQGSSYEQY
TRBV7-8	TRBJ2-1	NA	ASTQRAWGSSYNEQF
TRBV28	TRBJ2-4	NA	ASSLSTVLQY